This T cell receptor (beta chain) was recorded in a study of T-cell memory formation after mild COVID-19. This clonotype appeared once. The CDR3 spans 14 residues. V was pared by 6 bases and J by 10 bases, with 19 bases between. TCRdb passed the 5' RACE reads through MiXCR, listing each CDR3 protein once. Of about 620,000 distinct CDR3 sequences listed, approximately 19% are singletons. The chain couples TRBV12-3 or TRBV12-4 to TRBJ2-1; no clear D. The receptor was isolated from an adult woman who had mild COVID-19 (a few samples of this study predate the infection). Cell type and time point are not known. Sequenced material: PBMCs or a T cell subset sorted from them (not recorded which). DNA of the CDR3: TGTGCCAGCAGCCTGGGCACGGTAGTTTGGGAGCAGTTCTTC. Translating it yields CASSLGTVVWEQFF.